The 11 T cell receptor beta chains given below trace back to one sample, sequenced in a study of graft-versus-host responses after intestinal transplantation. These receptors are not linked to any known antigen. Sequencing was performed with immunoSEQ multiplex PCR; in TCRdb, only in-frame clones are kept and a portion is missing. The sample lists roughly 93,000 clones; roughly 91% were seen once. The sample was unstimulated CD8+ T cells sorted from spleen or lymph node cells, taken before intestinal transplant. The receptors derive from a human donor who received an intestinal transplant.

The V and J genes are TRBV27 and TRBJ1-3, with a weak D call TRBD1 (5 bases). CDR1 and CDR2 from the germline V gene are MNHEY and SMNVEV (reference sequence). V was shortened by 8 bases and J by 4 bases, with 12 bases between the two germline ends. This CDR3 has 13 residues. CDR3 residues: CASGSGYGNTIYF. CDR3 in DNA: TGTGCCAGCGGGTCAGGGTACGGAAACACCATATATTTT.

The chain has TRBV19 and TRBJ2-5, with TRBD2 matching over 8 bases. Germline V gene data show CDR1 as LNHDA and CDR2 as SQIVND (reference sequence). After removal of 5 bases from V and 4 bases from J, the junction contained 9 bases not matched to a gene. The CDR3 consists of 15 residues. Here the CDR3 reads CASSDPLGRGETQYF. CDR3 bases: TGTGCCAGTAGTGACCCTCTCGGGAGGGGAGAGACCCAGTACTTC.

The chain has TRBV4-1 and TRBJ1-2; D is possibly TRBD1 (5 bases). Per germline, CDR1 MGHRA and CDR2 YSYEKL. Trimming removed 5 bases from V and 1 base from J, with 11 bases in between. The CDR3 covers 14 residues. The CDR3 protein is CASSGPGGNYGYTF. The CDR3 DNA is TGCGCCAGCAGCGGCCCCGGGGGTAACTATGGCTACACCTTC.

The V gene is TRBV4-3, the J gene TRBJ1-6, with a tentative D call TRBD1 (6 bases). The CDR3 totals 17 residues. The ends were cut back, 5 bases at V and 0 bases at J, with 14 bases in the middle. The germline V gene encodes CDR1 LGHNA and CDR2 YSLEER. CDR3 sequence reads: CASSTPQGCSYNSPLHF. The DNA for the CDR3 is TGCGCCAGCAGCACCCCACAGGGTTGCTCCTATAATTCACCCCTCCACTTT.

The chain carries TRBV4-1 and TRBJ2-1; D perhaps matches TRBD1 (8 bases). V gave up 0 bases and J gave up 7 bases, with 19 bases separating them. CDR3 length equals 17 residues. CDR1 is MGHRA and CDR2 is YSYEKL in the germline V gene. The CDR3 here is CASSQDPGQGGLNEQFF. CDR3 coding DNA: TGCGCCAGCAGCCAAGATCCCGGACAGGGAGGGCTTAATGAGCAGTTCTTC.

The rearrangement uses TRBV10-1 and TRBJ2-7; 8 positions agree with TRBD2. The CDR3 is made up of 15 amino acids. The germline V gene encodes CDR1 WNHNN and CDR2 SYGVQD (reference sequence). V was pared by 2 bases and J by 5 bases, with 8 bases of the junction left unmatched. The DNA for the CDR3 is TGCGCCAGCAGTGAGGTTAGGGGCGGGAGGAACGAGCAGTACTTC. It is translated as CASSEVRGGRNEQYF.

The chain has TRBV30 and TRBJ1-6; 7 bases are a match to TRBD1. CDR1 and CDR2 from the germline V gene are GTSNPN and SVGIG (reference sequence). Unmatched junction bases numbered 1, after V lost 0 bases and J lost 5 bases. This CDR3 contains 14 residues. The CDR3 reads CAWSVQGDNSPLHF. The DNA of the CDR3 is TGTGCCTGGAGTGTGCAGGGGGATAATTCACCCCTCCACTTT.

This chain links TRBV11-2 with TRBJ1-2, with D uncertain. V gave up 2 bases and J gave up 1 base, with 11 bases separating them. Germline values: CDR1 SGHAT, CDR2 FQNNGV. The CDR3 is made up of 15 amino acids. Here the CDR3 DNA reads TGTGCCAGCAGCTTATTAATCGGGAGTAACTATGGCTACACCTTC. Protein sequence: CASSLLIGSNYGYTF. The full variable domain, in which reference TRBV11-2 and TRBJ1-2 provide the parts outside the CDR3, is EAGVAQSPRYKIIEKRQSVAFWCNPISGHATLYWYQQILGQGPKLLIQFQNNGVVDDSQLPKDRFSAERLKGVDSTLKIQPAKLEDSAVYLCASSLLIGSNYGYTFGSGTRLTVV.

About this clone: Other DNA sequences in this sample translate to the same CDR3. The chain has TRBV5-5 and TRBJ2-7; D is possibly TRBD2 (5 bases). Trimming removed 0 bases from V and 0 bases from J, with 7 bases in between. The CDR3 consists of 14 residues. Germline CDR1 is SGHKS and CDR2 is YYEKEE (reference sequence). CDR3 in DNA: TGTGCCAGCAGCTTGGGTGGAGGCTCCTACGAGCAGTACTTC. Amino acid sequence: CASSLGGGSYEQYF.

The V gene is TRBV6-5, the J gene TRBJ1-2, with 8 bases that match TRBD1. The CDR3 runs to 14 residues. Germline trimming cut 5 bases from V and 3 bases from J; bases unmatched to any gene: 5. In germline, CDR1 is MNHEY, CDR2 SVGAGI. CDR3 sequence reads: CASSPGQGDYGYTF. The CDR3 nucleotides read TGTGCCAGCAGTCCAGGACAGGGAGACTATGGCTACACCTTC.

J is TRBJ2-5 and V is TRBV9; tentative D call: TRBD2 (6 bases). Judging by the DNA end, TRBJ2-7 fits better; the J call may be wrong. The CDR3 is made up of 15 amino acids. Germline V gene sequence: CDR1 SGDLS, CDR2 YYNGEE. CDR3 DNA sequence: TGTGCCAGCAGCGTTGGGGCGGCGGGGCTCTACGAGCAGTACTTC. It yields the protein CASSVGAAGLYEQYF.